This entry is about one TCR beta chain. The antigen is undetermined. This sample is part of a study of spatial heterogeneity in lung cancer. Across the study: Beta-chain sequences were consistently detected more often than alpha-chain sequences. For the average unique TCR and UMI combination, more than 8.5 occurrences appeared in raw reads. Findings of the study overall: Compared with follow-up, resection was when ubiquitous expanded tumor TCRs appeared in blood more.

Time point defined: sample taken at primary tumor resection. The study tagged each TCR cDNA molecule with a unique molecular identifier. TCRdb reprocessed the 5' RACE reads with MiXCR, giving one entry per CDR3 protein. The sample lists 75,000 or so distinct CDR3 sequences; roughly 8% were seen once. V gave up 1 base and J gave up 1 base, with 13 bases separating them. The germline gives CDR1 SQVTM, CDR2 ANQGSEA. The CDR3 is 16 amino acids. The chain links TRBV29-1 to TRBJ2-2; D may be TRBD1 (5 bases). Sample: PBMCs, taken at surgery. This sequence was found in a male donor with early-stage non-small cell lung cancer. CDR3 bases: TGCAGCGTTGAAGTAGTCAGGGTCGGGAACACCGGGGAGCTGTTTTTT. This translates into CSVEVVRVGNTGELFF.